This is a list of T cell receptor beta chains from one sample in a study of blood T cell repertoires in COVID-19. Sequencing used immunoSEQ multiplex PCR; TCRdb keeps in-frame clones, though not all of them. This sample has fewer than 500,000 clones, with about four fifths found just once. The source material was peripheral blood. Source of these receptors: a human donor with acute or convalescent COVID-19. The donor label of this sample is uncertain. Each CDR3 is given with its conserved first and last residue. Each record gives: V gene, J gene, CDR3 length, CDR3 protein.

V: TRBV12-5
J: TRBJ2-7
length: 16
CDR3: CASETPAGRQSYEQYF

V: TRBV7-6
J: TRBJ1-1
length: 15
CDR3: CASSLSAGGYTEAFF

V: TRBV28
J: TRBJ2-5
length: 15
CDR3: CASRRPGQSQETQYF

V: TRBV6-5
J: TRBJ1-1
length: 13
CDR3: CASSYARFHEAFF

V: TRBV14
J: TRBJ2-1
length: 14
CDR3: CASSQTGGPNEQFF

V: TRBV3-1/TRBV3-2
J: TRBJ2-1
length: 20
CDR3: CASSQDRVGGRVKQYNEQFF

V: TRBV10-1
J: TRBJ2-1
length: 19
CDR3: CASSHDSPGSPSSYNEQFF

V: TRBV29-1
J: TRBJ1-2
length: 14
CDR3: CSVTGEADNYGYTF

V: TRBV18
J: TRBJ2-7
length: 15
CDR3: CASSPTRDRDYEQYF

V: TRBV5-1
J: TRBJ2-1
length: 14
CDR3: CASSLGGSYNEQFF

V: TRBV5-5
J: TRBJ1-1
length: 12
CDR3: CASSYLNTEAFF

V: TRBV27
J: TRBJ1-6
length: 16
CDR3: CASSARGQGAGSPLHF

V: TRBV19
J: TRBJ1-1
length: 16
CDR3: CASSSDFGTEGEGAFF

V: TRBV7-9
J: TRBJ1-6
length: 12
CDR3: CASSRQESPLHF

V: TRBV5-1
J: TRBJ1-1
length: 15
CDR3: CASSPRDRVNTEAFF

V: TRBV12-3/TRBV12-4
J: TRBJ1-5
length: 13
CDR3: CASRGQDNQPQHF

V: TRBV27
J: TRBJ1-2
length: 15
CDR3: CASSREDRGFSGYTF

V: TRBV2
J: TRBJ2-3
length: 13
CDR3: CASNRWLTDTQYF

V: TRBV28
J: TRBJ1-2
length: 16
CDR3: CASSDPQGARNYGYTF

V: TRBV2
J: TRBJ1-3
length: 17
CDR3: CASSAGQPQYPGNTIYF

V: TRBV19
J: TRBJ1-2
length: 14
CDR3: CASSPLGRFHGYTF

V: TRBV11-2
J: TRBJ1-6
length: 14
CDR3: CASSLNRVNSPLHF

V: TRBV14
J: TRBJ2-1
length: 15
CDR3: CASSQRQGGVNEQFF

V: TRBV11-2
J: TRBJ1-2
length: 15
CDR3: CASSSSRGINYGYTF

V: TRBV28
J: TRBJ1-5
length: 15
CDR3: CASSLIGPQPGAQHF

V: TRBV28
J: TRBJ1-5
length: 17
CDR3: CASRGGGTGRRNQPQHF

V: TRBV3-1/TRBV3-2
J: TRBJ1-2
length: 19
CDR3: CASTSLMGAGTGGNYGYTF

V: TRBV3-1/TRBV3-2
J: TRBJ2-5
length: 14
CDR3: CASNRRTGQETQYF

V: TRBV9
J: TRBJ2-1
length: 14
CDR3: CASQPGGGYNEQFF

V: TRBV23-1
J: TRBJ2-1
length: 15
CDR3: CATPHVRAGVLEQFF

V: TRBV6-5
J: TRBJ1-6
length: 14
CDR3: CASRIDRVESPLHF

V: TRBV15
J: TRBJ2-4
length: 17
CDR3: CATSREPTRLAKNIQYF

V: TRBV28
J: TRBJ1-1
length: 14
CDR3: CASGPGGYDTEAFF

V: TRBV20-1
J: TRBJ1-2
length: 11
CDR3: CSAGQYYGYTF

V: TRBV6-5
J: TRBJ1-2
length: 11
CDR3: CASGSTFGYTF

V: TRBV6-2/TRBV6-3
J: TRBJ2-5
length: 15
CDR3: CASSYSSTSRETQYF

V: TRBV7-2
J: TRBJ1-4
length: 15
CDR3: CASSSPTGRGEKLFF

V: TRBV6-5
J: TRBJ1-5
length: 13
CDR3: CASCQLYNQPQHF

V: TRBV4-1
J: TRBJ2-2
length: 15
CDR3: CASSHVDRNTGELFF

V: TRBV6-1
J: TRBJ1-5
length: 18
CDR3: CASSVTGTLGYSNQPQHF

V: TRBV5-1
J: TRBJ2-3
length: 14
CDR3: CASTLTGSADTQYF

V: TRBV7-9
J: TRBJ2-1
length: 15
CDR3: CASSLVGPGGNEQFF

V: TRBV5-1
J: TRBJ1-2
length: 12
CDR3: CASSLTGEGYTF

V: TRBV14
J: TRBJ1-2
length: 14
CDR3: CASSPARGWYGYTF

V: TRBV6-5
J: TRBJ2-7
length: 14
CDR3: CASNLAGVRYEQYF

V: TRBV2
J: TRBJ2-2
length: 19
CDR3: CASNNVGTGKFSDTGELFF

V: TRBV25-1
J: TRBJ1-4
length: 12
CDR3: CASSEQGQLMFF

V: TRBV5-8
J: TRBJ2-4
length: 14
CDR3: CANQLQRGLGIQYF

V: TRBV20-1
J: TRBJ1-5
length: 16
CDR3: CSASQGTGYSNQPQHF

V: TRBV19
J: TRBJ1-5
length: 14
CDR3: CASSIGSGAQPQHF

V: TRBV2
J: TRBJ2-7
length: 13
CDR3: CASSDLPGVEQYF

V: TRBV6-2/TRBV6-3
J: TRBJ2-2
length: 14
CDR3: CASSNTRGTGELFF

V: TRBV19
J: TRBJ2-1
length: 15
CDR3: CASSTLAGGTTEQFF

V: TRBV29-1
J: TRBJ2-7
length: 15
CDR3: CSVDKTGITPYEQYF

V: TRBV5-4
J: TRBJ1-1
length: 17
CDR3: CASSFVPGTGRVSEAFF

V: TRBV4-2
J: TRBJ2-6
length: 16
CDR3: CASSQSLGSGANVLTF

V: TRBV27
J: TRBJ1-1
length: 14
CDR3: CASSSWTPNTEAFF

V: TRBV5-1
J: TRBJ1-1
length: 16
CDR3: CASTERVGQGASEAFF

V: TRBV24-1
J: TRBJ1-4
length: 15
CDR3: CATSDAAPGGEKLFF

V: TRBV28
J: TRBJ2-7
length: 13
CDR3: CASSFGVLYEQYF